The 5 T cell receptor beta chains in this list originate from one sample, sequenced in a study of vaccination effects on CD4 cells after COVID-19. Culturing for ten to eleven days preceded CD4+ T cell isolation. These receptors have no identified antigens. The method was immunoSEQ multiplex PCR; TCRdb's version includes in-frame clones alone and lacks a portion of them. This table holds more than 30,000 clones, less than 85% found once. The sample here was CD4+ T cells from PBMCs cultured without peptide, taken before COVID-19 vaccination. Source of these receptors: a human donor who received a COVID-19 vaccine.

The genes are TRBV27 and TRBJ2-3, with unresolved D. Per germline, CDR1 MNHEY and CDR2 SMNVEV (reference sequence). Trimming cost V 8 bases and J 0 bases, with 12 bases left between them. The CDR3 sequence is 14 residues long. The CDR3 region is CASRRLGSTDTQYF. The CDR3 DNA follows: TGTGCCAGCCGTCGTCTCGGTAGCACAGATACGCAGTATTTT.

This clone appeared a few times. The genes are TRBV19 and TRBJ1-5, with a tentative D call TRBD1 (6 bases). The V and J ends lost 6 bases and 7 bases respectively, with 22 bases between them. This CDR3 contains 16 residues. Germline CDR1 LNHDA, CDR2 SQIVND (reference sequence). The CDR3 sequence is CASRRQGPISGQPQHF. CDR3 nucleotide sequence: TGTGCCAGTAGGCGCCAGGGGCCGATTAGCGGACAGCCCCAGCATTTT.

This chain uses TRBV6-5 with TRBJ1-2; D perhaps matches TRBD1 (5 bases). The ends were cut back, 6 bases at V and 5 bases at J, with 16 bases in the middle. Germline V lookup: CDR1 MNHEY, CDR2 SVGAGI. The CDR3 is 14 amino acids. The CDR3 reads CASSSDPKGYGYTF. The CDR3 bases are TGTGCCAGCAGCTCGGACCCTAAGGGGTATGGCTACACCTTC.

This sequence joins TRBV4-1 and TRBJ2-7; D is ambiguous. Germline-derived CDR1 and CDR2 are MGHRA and YSYEKL. The CDR3 is made up of 14 amino acids. V was clipped by 3 bases and J by 3 bases, with 12 bases between them. CDR3 loop: CASSHSWKNYEQYF. The CDR3 DNA is TGCGCCAGCAGCCATTCCTGGAAAAACTACGAGCAGTACTTC.

Details on this clone: Other nucleotide sequences from this sample produce the same CDR3. This sequence joins TRBV5-1 and TRBJ2-5; the match to TRBD1 covers 7 bases. The CDR3 is 15 amino acids. The V segment lost 2 bases and the J segment 2 bases; nucleotides outside the gene matches: 6. Germline CDR1 SGHRS, CDR2 YFSETQ. The CDR3 spells CASSFNPGGQETQYF. Here the CDR3 DNA reads TGCGCCAGCAGCTTCAATCCAGGGGGACAAGAGACCCAGTACTTC.